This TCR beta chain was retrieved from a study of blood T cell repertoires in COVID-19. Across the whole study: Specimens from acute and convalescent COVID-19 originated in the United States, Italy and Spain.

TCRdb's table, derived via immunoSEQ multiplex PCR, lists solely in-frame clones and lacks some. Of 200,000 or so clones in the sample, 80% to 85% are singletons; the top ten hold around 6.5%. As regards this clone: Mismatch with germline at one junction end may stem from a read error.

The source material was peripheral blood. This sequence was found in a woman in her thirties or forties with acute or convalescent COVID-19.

As DNA, the CDR3 is TGTGCCAGCAGTGAAGCGCCCAGGGCTGGCTTC. Encoded protein: CASSEAPRAGF. The chain employs TRBV2 and TRBJ1-2; D is perhaps TRBD1 (5 bases). Germline V gene data show CDR1 as SNHLY and CDR2 as FYNNEI. This CDR3 comprises 11 residues.